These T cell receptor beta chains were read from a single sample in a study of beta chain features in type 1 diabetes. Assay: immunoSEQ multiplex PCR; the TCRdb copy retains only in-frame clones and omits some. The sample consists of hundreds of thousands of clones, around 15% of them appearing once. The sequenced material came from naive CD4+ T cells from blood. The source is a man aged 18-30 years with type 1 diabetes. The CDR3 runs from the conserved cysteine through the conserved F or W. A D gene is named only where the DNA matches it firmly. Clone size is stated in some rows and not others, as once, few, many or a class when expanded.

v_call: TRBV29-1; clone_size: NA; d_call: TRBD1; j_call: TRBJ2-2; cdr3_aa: CSAGQGAITGELFF; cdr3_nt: TGCAGCGCCGGACAGGGGGCTATCACCGGGGAGCTGTTTTTT
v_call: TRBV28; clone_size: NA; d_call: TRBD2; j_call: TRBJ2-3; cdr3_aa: CASSFITSGGPTQYF; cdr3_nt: TGTGCCAGCAGTTTTATTACTAGCGGAGGTCCTACGCAGTATTTT
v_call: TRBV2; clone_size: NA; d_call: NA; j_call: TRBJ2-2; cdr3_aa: CASSYRPAGELFF; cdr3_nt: TGTGCCAGCAGTTACCGCCCAGCCGGGGAGCTGTTTTTT
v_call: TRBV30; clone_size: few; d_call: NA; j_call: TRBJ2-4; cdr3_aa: CAWSRGGGPLAKNIQYF; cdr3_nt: TGTGCCTGGAGTAGGGGTGGGGGTCCCCTAGCCAAAAACATTCAGTACTTC
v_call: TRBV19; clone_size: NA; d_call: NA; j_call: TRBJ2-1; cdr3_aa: CASSISTGYNEQFF; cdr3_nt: TGTGCCAGTAGTATCTCGACTGGATACAATGAGCAGTTCTTC
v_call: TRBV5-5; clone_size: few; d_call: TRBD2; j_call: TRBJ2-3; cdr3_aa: CASSRGLAGGGGTDTQYF; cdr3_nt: TGTGCCAGCAGCCGCGGACTAGCGGGGGGAGGGGGCACAGATACGCAGTATTTT
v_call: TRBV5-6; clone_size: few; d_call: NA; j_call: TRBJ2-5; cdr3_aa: CASSLAGVQETQYF; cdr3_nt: TGTGCCAGCAGCTTGGCTGGGGTACAAGAGACCCAGTACTTC
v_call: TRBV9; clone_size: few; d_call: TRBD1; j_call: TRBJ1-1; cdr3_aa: CASSVDRVNTEAFF; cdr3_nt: TGTGCCAGCAGCGTCGACAGGGTGAACACTGAAGCTTTCTTT
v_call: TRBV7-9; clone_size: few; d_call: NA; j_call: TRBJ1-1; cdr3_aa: CASSLVLLNTEAFF; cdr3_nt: TGTGCCAGCAGCTTAGTTCTGTTGAACACTGAAGCTTTCTTT
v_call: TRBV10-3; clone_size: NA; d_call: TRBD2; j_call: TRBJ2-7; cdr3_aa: CATSSGPSSYEQYF; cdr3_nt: TGTGCCACCTCTAGCGGGCCCTCCTCCTACGAGCAGTACTTC
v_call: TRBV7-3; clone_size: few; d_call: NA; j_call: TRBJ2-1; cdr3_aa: CASSSFGSSSYNEQFF; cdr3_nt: TGTGCCAGCAGCTCTTTCGGATCGAGCTCCTACAATGAGCAGTTCTTC
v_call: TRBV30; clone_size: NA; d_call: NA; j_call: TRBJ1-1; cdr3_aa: CAWKDTGTEAFF; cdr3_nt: TGTGCCTGGAAGGATACGGGAACTGAAGCTTTCTTT
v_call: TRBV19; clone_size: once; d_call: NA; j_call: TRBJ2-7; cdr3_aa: CASSIAAQEFYEQYF; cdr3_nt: TGTGCCAGTAGTATAGCGGCGCAGGAGTTCTACGAGCAGTACTTC
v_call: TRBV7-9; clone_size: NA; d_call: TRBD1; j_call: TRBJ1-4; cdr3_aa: CASSLSRGTGKEKLFF; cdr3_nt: TGTGCCAGCAGCTTATCCCGGGGGACAGGGAAGGAAAAACTGTTTTTT
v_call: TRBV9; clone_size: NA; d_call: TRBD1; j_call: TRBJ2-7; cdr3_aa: CASSVAPGQEQYF; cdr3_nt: TGTGCCAGCAGCGTAGCTCCGGGACAGGAGCAGTACTTC
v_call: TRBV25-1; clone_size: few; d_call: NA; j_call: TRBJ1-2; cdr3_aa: CASSDRGGYTF; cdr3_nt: TGTGCCAGCAGTGATCGCGGTGGCTACACCTTC
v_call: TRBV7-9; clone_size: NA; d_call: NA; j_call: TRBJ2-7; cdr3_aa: CASSLPPYEQYF; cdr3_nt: TGTGCCAGCAGCTTACCCCCCTACGAGCAGTACTTC
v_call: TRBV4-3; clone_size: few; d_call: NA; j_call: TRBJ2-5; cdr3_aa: CASSQELGPRTQYF; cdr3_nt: TGCGCCAGCAGCCAAGAATTAGGCCCCCGGACCCAGTACTTC
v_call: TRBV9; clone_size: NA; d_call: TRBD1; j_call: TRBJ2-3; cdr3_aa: CASSGGTGRKGTDTQYF; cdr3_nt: TGTGCCAGCAGCGGTGGGACAGGGCGCAAGGGCACAGATACGCAGTATTTT
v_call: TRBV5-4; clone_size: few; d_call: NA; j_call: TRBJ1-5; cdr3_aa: CASSLAPTNQPQHF; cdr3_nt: TGTGCCAGCAGCTTGGCCCCTACCAATCAGCCCCAGCATTTT
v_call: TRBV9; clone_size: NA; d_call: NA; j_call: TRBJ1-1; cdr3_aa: CASSAHMNTEAFF; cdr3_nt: TGTGCCAGCAGCGCTCACATGAACACTGAAGCTTTCTTT
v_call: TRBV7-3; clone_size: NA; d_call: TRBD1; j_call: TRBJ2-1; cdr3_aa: CASSLTGTGYNEQFF; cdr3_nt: TGTGCCAGCAGCTTAACCGGGACAGGTTACAATGAGCAGTTCTTC
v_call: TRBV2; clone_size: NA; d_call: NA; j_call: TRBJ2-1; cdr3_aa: CASSESWTINGEQFF; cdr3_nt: TGTGCCAGCAGTGAGTCATGGACCATCAACGGTGAGCAGTTCTTC
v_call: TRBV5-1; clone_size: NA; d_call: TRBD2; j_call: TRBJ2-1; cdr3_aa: CASTSGGARNEQFF; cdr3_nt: TGCGCCAGCACCAGCGGGGGGGCTCGGAATGAGCAGTTCTTC
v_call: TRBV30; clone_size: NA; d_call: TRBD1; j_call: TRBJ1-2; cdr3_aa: CAWAGQGNYGYTF; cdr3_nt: TGTGCCTGGGCGGGACAGGGGAACTATGGCTACACCTTC
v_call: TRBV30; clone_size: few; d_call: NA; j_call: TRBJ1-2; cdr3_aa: CAWSQGSGYTF; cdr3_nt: TGTGCCTGGAGTCAGGGGTCTGGCTACACCTTC
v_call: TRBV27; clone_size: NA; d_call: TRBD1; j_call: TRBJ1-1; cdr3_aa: CASSKRGREAFF; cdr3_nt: TGTGCCAGCAGTAAGAGGGGGCGCGAAGCTTTCTTT
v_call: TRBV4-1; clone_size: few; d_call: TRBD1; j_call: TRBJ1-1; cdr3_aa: CASSQPTTGVNAEAFF; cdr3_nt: TGCGCCAGCAGCCAACCAACGACAGGGGTTAATGCTGAAGCTTTCTTT
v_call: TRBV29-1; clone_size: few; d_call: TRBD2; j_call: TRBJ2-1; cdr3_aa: CSVARTSGHQYNEQFF; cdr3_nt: TGCAGCGTTGCCCGGACTAGCGGGCACCAATACAATGAGCAGTTCTTC
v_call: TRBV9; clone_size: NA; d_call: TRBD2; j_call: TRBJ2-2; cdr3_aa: CASSPRTSGTGTGELFF; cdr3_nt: TGTGCCAGCAGCCCGAGGACTAGCGGGACAGGGACCGGGGAGCTGTTTTTT
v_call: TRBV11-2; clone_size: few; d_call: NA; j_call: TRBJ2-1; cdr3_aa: CASSPPGSSSYNEQFF; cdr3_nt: TGTGCCAGCAGCCCCCCCGGGTCGAGCTCCTACAATGAGCAGTTCTTC
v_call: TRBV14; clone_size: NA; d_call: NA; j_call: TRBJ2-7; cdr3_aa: CASSQVWRSLEQYF; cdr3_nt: TGTGCCAGCAGCCAAGTGTGGCGGTCGCTCGAGCAGTACTTC
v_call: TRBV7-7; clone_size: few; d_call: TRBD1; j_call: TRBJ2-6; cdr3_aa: CASSSLLQGATGANVLTF; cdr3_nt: TGTGCTAGCAGCTCCCTTTTGCAGGGGGCAACTGGGGCCAACGTCCTGACTTTC
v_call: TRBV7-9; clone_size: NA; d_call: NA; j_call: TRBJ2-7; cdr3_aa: CASSSPPRAERRSYEQYF; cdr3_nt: TGTGCCAGCAGCTCCCCCCCCCGAGCGGAGCGGAGATCCTACGAGCAGTACTTC
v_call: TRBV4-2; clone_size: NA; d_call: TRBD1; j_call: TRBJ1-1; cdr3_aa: CASSQPHRGANTEAFF; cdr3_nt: TGTGCCAGCAGCCAACCTCACAGGGGAGCGAACACTGAAGCTTTCTTT
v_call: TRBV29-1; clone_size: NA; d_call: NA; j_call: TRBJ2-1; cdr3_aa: CSVGSGLTLSSYNEQFF; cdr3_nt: TGCAGCGTTGGGTCGGGCCTTACACTCAGCTCCTACAATGAGCAGTTCTTC
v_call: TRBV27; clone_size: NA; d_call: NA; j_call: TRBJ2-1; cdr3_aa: CASTGWGYNEQFF; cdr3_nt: TGTGCCAGCACGGGGTGGGGATACAATGAGCAGTTCTTC
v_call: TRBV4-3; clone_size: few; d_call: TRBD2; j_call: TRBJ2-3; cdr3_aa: CASSPGLAGGTDTQYF; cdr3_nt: TGCGCCAGCAGCCCCGGACTAGCGGGGGGCACAGATACGCAGTATTTT
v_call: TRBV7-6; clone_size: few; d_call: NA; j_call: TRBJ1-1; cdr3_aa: CASSLGQNTEAFF; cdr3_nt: TGTGCCAGCAGCCTTGGACAGAACACTGAAGCTTTCTTT
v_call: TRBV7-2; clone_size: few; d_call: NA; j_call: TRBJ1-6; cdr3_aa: CASSLVGSPLHF; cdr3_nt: TGTGCCAGCAGCTTAGTTGGATCACCCCTCCACTTT
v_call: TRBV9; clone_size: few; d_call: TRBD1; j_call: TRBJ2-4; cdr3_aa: CASSPTIIWDSLAKNIQYF; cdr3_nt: TGTGCCAGCAGCCCAACGATCATTTGGGACAGCCTAGCCAAAAACATTCAGTACTTC
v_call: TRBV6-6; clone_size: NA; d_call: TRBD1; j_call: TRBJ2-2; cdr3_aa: CASSGQIRNTGELFF; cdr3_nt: TGTGCCAGCTCGGGACAGATTCGAAACACCGGGGAGCTGTTTTTT
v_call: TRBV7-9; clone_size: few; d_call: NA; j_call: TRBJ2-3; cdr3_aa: CASSRTSTDTQYF; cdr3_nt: TGTGCCAGCAGCCGGACTAGCACAGATACGCAGTATTTT
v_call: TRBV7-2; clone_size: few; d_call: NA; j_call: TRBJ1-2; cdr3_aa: CASSLGTTSWNGYTF; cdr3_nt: TGTGCCAGCAGCCTCGGGACCACGTCCTGGAATGGCTACACCTTC
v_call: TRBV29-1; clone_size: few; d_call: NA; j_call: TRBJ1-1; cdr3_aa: CSVDGQMNTEAFF; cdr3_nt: TGCAGCGTTGATGGACAGATGAACACTGAAGCTTTCTTT
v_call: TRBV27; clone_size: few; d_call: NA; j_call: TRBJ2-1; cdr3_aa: CASSLQGIHAIEQFF; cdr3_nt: TGTGCCAGCAGTTTACAGGGGATCCACGCAATTGAGCAGTTCTTC
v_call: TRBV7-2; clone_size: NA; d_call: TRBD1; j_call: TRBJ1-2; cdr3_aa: CASRRDRGFRYTF; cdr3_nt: TGTGCCAGCAGGCGGGACAGGGGCTTTCGCTACACCTTC